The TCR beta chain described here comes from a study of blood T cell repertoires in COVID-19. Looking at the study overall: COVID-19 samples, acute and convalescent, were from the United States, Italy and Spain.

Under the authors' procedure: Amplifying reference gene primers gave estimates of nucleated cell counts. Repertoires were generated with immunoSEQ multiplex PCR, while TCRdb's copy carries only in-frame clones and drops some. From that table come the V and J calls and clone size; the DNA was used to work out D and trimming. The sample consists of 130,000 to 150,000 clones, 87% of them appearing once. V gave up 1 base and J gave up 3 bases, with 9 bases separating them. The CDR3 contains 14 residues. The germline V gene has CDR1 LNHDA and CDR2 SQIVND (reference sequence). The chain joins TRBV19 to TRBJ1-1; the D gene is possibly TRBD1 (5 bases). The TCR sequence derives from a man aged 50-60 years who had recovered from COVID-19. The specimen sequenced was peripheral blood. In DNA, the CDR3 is TGTGCCAGTAGTATAGGTGGACACTACACTGAAGCTTTCTTT. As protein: CASSIGGHYTEAFF.